The T cell receptor beta chain under discussion was sequenced for a study of metastatic and nonmetastatic thyroid tumors. The wider study: It was across blood and tumor or nodule tissue from malignant and benign thyroid patients that repertoires were compared.

Germline CDR1 LGHDT, CDR2 YNNKEL (reference sequence). V was pared by 3 bases and J by 2 bases, with 16 bases of the junction left unmatched. This CDR3 comprises 19 residues. Study-wide results and caveats: Malignant tumors reportedly showed significantly higher TCR beta diversity than benign nodules in both blood and tumor.

This clone was detected ten times or more. Its matching antigen is unknown. Until they underwent thyroid surgery, no patient had received any treatment. Per the original methods: To classify distant metastasis in papillary thyroid cancer, a model was built from CDR3 differences across clinicopathological groups. TCRdb reprocessed the PCR reads using MiXCR. TCRdb, not the authors, supplied the V and J calls. The sample contains 34,000 or so clones, less than 20% of which appear only once. The specimen sequenced was blood. J is TRBJ2-7 and V is TRBV3-1, with 10 positions matching TRBD2. The sequence came from a female donor with papillary thyroid cancer or a benign thyroid nodule (not recorded which). Some clones in this sample may be carry-over from other donors' samples. CDR3 nucleotides: TGTGCCAGCAGCCACCCCCTGGGAACTAGCGGGACCAAAACCTACGAGCAGTACTTC. Protein: CASSHPLGTSGTKTYEQYF.